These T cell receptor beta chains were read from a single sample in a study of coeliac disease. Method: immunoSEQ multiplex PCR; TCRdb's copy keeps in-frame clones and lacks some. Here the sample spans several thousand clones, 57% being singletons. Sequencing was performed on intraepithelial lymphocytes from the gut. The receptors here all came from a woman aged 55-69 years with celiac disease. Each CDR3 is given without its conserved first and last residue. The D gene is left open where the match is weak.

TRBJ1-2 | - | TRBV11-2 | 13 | ASSLEGSTGGGYT
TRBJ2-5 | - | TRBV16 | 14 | ASSQTWTSYQETQY
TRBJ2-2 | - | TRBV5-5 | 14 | ASSLVRVAEGGELF
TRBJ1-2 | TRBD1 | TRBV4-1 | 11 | ASSRTGAGGYT
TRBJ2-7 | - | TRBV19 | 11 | ASRGLTTYEQY
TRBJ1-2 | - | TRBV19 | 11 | ASRDRQTYGYT
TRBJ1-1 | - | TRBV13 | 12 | ASSDSLGNTEAF
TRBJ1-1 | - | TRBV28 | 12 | ASSLLQENTEAF
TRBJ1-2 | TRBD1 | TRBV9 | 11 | ASSDTGGWGYT
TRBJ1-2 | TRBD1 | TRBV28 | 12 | ASENRGQVVGYT
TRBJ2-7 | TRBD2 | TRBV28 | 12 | ASRWSGNTYEQY
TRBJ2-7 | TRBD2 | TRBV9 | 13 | ASSVGAGLNYEQY
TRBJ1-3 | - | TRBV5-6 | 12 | ASSLAGSGNTIY
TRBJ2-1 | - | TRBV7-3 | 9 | ASSRDGEQF
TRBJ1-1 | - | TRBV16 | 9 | ASSHGGKAF
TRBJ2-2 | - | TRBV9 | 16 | ASSVAWAAGQIAGELF
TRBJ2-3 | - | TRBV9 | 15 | ASSRYQEGISTDTQY
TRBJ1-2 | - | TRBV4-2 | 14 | ASSLGPLKEENGYT
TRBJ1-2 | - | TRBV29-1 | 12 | SVEYPEQGRGYT
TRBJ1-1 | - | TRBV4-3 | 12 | ASSLASGWGEAF
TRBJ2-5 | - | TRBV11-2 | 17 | ASSLKRSLRVSNQETQY
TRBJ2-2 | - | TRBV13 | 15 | ASSSRPGHSNTGELF
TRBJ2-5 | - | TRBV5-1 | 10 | ASSPYEETQY
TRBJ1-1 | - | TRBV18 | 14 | ASSPPPGIMNTEAF
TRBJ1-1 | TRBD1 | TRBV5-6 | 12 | ASSLGTGGTEAF
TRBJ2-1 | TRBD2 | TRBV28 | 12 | ATLSVAGANEQF
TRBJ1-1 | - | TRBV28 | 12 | ASSLRQGGTEAF
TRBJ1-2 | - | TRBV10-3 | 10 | ASGGRDYGYT
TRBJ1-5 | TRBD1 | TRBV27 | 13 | ASSSGTESNQPQH
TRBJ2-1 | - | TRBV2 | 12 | ASDVGHLYNEQF
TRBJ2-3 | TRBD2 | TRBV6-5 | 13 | ASSTGTSLTDTQY
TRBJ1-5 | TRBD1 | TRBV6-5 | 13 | ASGFGTGVNQPQH
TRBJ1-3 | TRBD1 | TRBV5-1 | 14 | ASSLVRQGTGNTIY
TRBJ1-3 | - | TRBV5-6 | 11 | ASSWTSGNTIY
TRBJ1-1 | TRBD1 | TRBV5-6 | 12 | ASSLGQGYTEAF
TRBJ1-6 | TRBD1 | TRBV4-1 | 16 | ASSQDWGQGRGNSPLH
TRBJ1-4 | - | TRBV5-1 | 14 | ASSLVGVRTNEKLF
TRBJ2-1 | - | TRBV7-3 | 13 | ASSGQGGSYNEQF
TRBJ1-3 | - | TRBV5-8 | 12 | ASSLAGSGNTIY
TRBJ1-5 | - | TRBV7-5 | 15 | VRSHAGTGGKDQPQH
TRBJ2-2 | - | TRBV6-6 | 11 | ASSYRATGELF
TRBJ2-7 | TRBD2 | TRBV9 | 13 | ASSARDGGGYEQY
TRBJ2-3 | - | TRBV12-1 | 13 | ASSTGLSTTDTQY
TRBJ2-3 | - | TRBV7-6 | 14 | ASSFFGRVGPDTQY
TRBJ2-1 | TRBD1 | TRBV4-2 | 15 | ASSLLGQGMSHNEQF
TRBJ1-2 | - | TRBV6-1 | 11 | ASSESSVYGYT
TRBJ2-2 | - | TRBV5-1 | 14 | ASSLGRGQGTGELF
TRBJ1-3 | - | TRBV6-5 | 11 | ATRGGSGNTIY
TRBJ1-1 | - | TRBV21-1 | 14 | ASSKKGRGIGTEAF
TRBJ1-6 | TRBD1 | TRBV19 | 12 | ASTRDRGLSPLH
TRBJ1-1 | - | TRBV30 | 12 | AWSRTGLNTEAF
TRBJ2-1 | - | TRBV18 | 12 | ASSPTGSYNEQF
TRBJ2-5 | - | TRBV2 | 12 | ASSRRLVQETQY
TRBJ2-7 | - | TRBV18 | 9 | ASSSPYEQY
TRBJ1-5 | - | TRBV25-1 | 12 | ASSDWGVHQPQH
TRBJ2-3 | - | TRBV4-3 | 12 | ASSQERSADTQY
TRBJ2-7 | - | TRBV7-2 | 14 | ASTPIVGGLSYEQY
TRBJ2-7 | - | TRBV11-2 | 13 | ASSLDPSSPYEQY